The TCR beta chain described here comes from a study of siplizumab effects on memory and regulatory T cells. Overall study findings and caveats: In siplizumab cultures, the suppressive function of proliferating Tregs remained unconfirmed. Few alloreactive clones mapped to unstimulated subsets.

The CDR3 runs 17 residues. Around 10^5 TCR templates per sample were sequenced. The table came from immunoSEQ multiplex PCR; TCRdb's copy has only in-frame clones and leaves some out. The sample consists of tens of thousands of clones, approximately 95% of them appearing once. On this clone itself: Antigen specificity is unknown.

The V call is TRBV21-1, the J call TRBJ2-1; the DNA was not compared with TRBD2, the D call given in the table. TRBV21-1 is shown as a pseudogene. Specimen: CD8+ T cells sorted from blood. This clonotype was obtained from a human donor in good health. The CDR3 sequence is CASSKAPRGVIYNEQFF. CDR3 nucleotides: TGTGCCAGCAGCAAAGCGCCACGGGGAGTGATATACAATGAGCAGTTCTTC.